The 32 T cell receptor beta chains below come from one sample, sequenced in a study of blood T cell repertoires in COVID-19. Profiling relied on immunoSEQ multiplex PCR, and the TCRdb table lists in-frame clones only, not all of them. The sample consists of 100,000 or so clones, roughly 85% of them appearing once. Input material: peripheral blood. These receptors all stem from a woman older than 75 with acute or convalescent COVID-19.

The V and J genes are TRBV5-1 and TRBJ2-1; D may be TRBD2 (6 bases). The V gene's germline CDR1 is SGHRS and CDR2 YFSETQ. The ends were cut back, 0 bases at V and 0 bases at J, with 10 bases in the middle. CDR3 length: 16 residues. The CDR3 region is CASSLGAGSSYNEQFF. CDR3 nucleotides: TGCGCCAGCAGCTTGGGGGCGGGAAGCTCCTACAATGAGCAGTTCTTC.

The genes are TRBV2 and TRBJ2-3; TRBD2 matches at 7 bases. The CDR3 is 13 residues long. Germline-derived CDR1 and CDR2 are SNHLY and FYNNEI. Losses at the gene ends were 8 bases for V and 0 bases for J; bases not matched to a gene: 2. The chain's CDR3 is CASLAVSTDTQYF. The CDR3 DNA reads as TGTGCCAGCCTAGCGGTCAGCACAGATACGCAGTATTTT. The full variable domain, rest sourced from reference TRBV2 and TRBJ2-3, is EPEVTQTPSHQVTQMGQEVILRCVPISNHLYFYWYRQILGQKVEFLVSFYNNEISEKSEIFDDQFSVERPDGSNFTLKIRSTKLEDSAMYFCASLAVSTDTQYFGPGTRLTVL.

The V and J genes are TRBV27 and TRBJ1-4, with unresolved D. V lost 2 bases and J lost 10, with 8 bases in between. The CDR3 extends over 12 amino acids. Germline V gene data show CDR1 as MNHEY and CDR2 as SMNVEV (reference sequence). In nucleotides, the CDR3 is TGTGCCAGCAGTTTAACCTTCGGAAAACTGTTTTTT. Its protein is CASSLTFGKLFF.

J is TRBJ1-4 and V is TRBV7-7; D perhaps matches TRBD1 (5 bases). V was trimmed by 5 bases and J by 7 bases, leaving 17 bases between them. Germline V gene lookup returns CDR1 SSHAT and CDR2 FNYEAQ (reference sequence). The CDR3 length is 15 residues. The CDR3 DNA follows: TGTGCCAGCAGCCCAGGTTCAGGGAGGGGTGAAAAACTGTTTTTT. This codes for CASSPGSGRGEKLFF.

The CDR3 nucleotides read TGTGCCAGCAGCGAGCAGACTAGCTCGACCTACGAGCAGTACTTC. Translating gives CASSEQTSSTYEQYF. The chain uses TRBV9 and TRBJ2-7; 7 bases are a match to TRBD2. After removal of 3 bases from V and 2 bases from J, the junction contained 8 bases not matched to a gene. CDR3 length equals 15 residues. Germline-derived CDR1 and CDR2 are SGDLS and YYNGEE.

This chain uses TRBV18 with TRBJ2-7; TRBD2 aligns across 9 bases. The CDR3 is 14 residues long. V shed 2 bases, J shed 6 bases, and the junction held 5 bases outside the gene matches. Germline V gene data show CDR1 as KGHSH and CDR2 as LQKENI. The CDR3 DNA follows: TGTGCCAGCTCACCAACAGCGGGAGGAATCGAGCAGTACTTC. This gives the protein CASSPTAGGIEQYF. Together with reference TRBV18 and TRBJ2-7, the CDR3 gives the full variable domain: NAGVMQNPRHLVRRRGQEARLRCSPMKGHSHVYWYRQLPEEGLKFMVYLQKENIIDESGMPKERFSAEFPKEGPSILRIQQVVRGDSAAYFCASSPTAGGIEQYFGPGTRLTVT.

V usage is TRBV10-3 and J usage is TRBJ2-2, with 7 nucleotides matching TRBD2. Looked up from germline, CDR1 is ENHRY and CDR2 is SYGVKD. This CDR3 has 15 amino acids. Trimming cost V 5 bases and J 4 bases; bases outside gene matches: 7. CDR3 coding DNA: TGTGCCATCAGTCTGGAGGGACTAACCACCGGGGAGCTGTTTTTT. Its protein is CAISLEGLTTGELFF.

The chain is built from TRBV28 and TRBJ2-7; no reliable D call. CDR1 and CDR2 from the germline V gene are MDHEN and SYDVKM. CDR3 length: 14 residues. V lost 8 bases and J 0 bases, leaving 14 bases between the germline ends. This CDR3 reads CASGKAPSSYEQYV. DNA of the CDR3: TGTGCCAGCGGTAAAGCGCCTAGCTCCTACGAGCAGTACGTC.

The chain employs TRBV11-2 and TRBJ1-2; D unclear. V was pared by 8 bases and J by 2 bases, with 12 bases between. CDR3 length: 13 amino acids. Germline CDR1 and CDR2: SGHAT and FQNNGV. The CDR3 is CASLGGGNYGYTF. The CDR3 region has the DNA TGTGCCAGCCTCGGTGGCGGGAACTATGGCTACACCTTC.

The chain combines TRBV7-9 with TRBJ2-6; 7 bases are shared with TRBD1. The germline gives CDR1 SEHNR, CDR2 FQNEAQ (reference sequence). The CDR3 contains 17 residues. Germline trimming cut 5 bases from V and 0 bases from J; bases unmatched to any gene: 7. CDR3 sequence reads: CASSNLDRNSGANVLTF. CDR3 coding DNA: TGTGCCAGCAGCAACCTGGACAGGAACTCTGGGGCCAACGTCCTGACTTTC.

The chain recombines TRBV27 with TRBJ1-2; D unresolved. The V and J ends lost 4 bases and 6 bases respectively, with 9 bases between them. The germline CDR1 and CDR2 sequences are MNHEY and SMNVEV (reference sequence). This CDR3 contains 12 residues. CDR3 sequence reads: CASSSTNNGYTF. CDR3 coding DNA: TGTGCCAGCAGTTCAACTAATAATGGCTACACCTTC.

The V and J genes are TRBV7-2 and TRBJ1-1; TRBD1 agrees at 7 bases. V lost 5 bases and J lost 1; bases outside the gene matches: 4. CDR1 is SGHTA and CDR2 is FQGNSA in the germline V gene. The CDR3 covers 14 residues. This CDR3 reads CASSGGTANTEAFF. For the CDR3, the DNA is TGTGCCAGCAGCGGTGGGACAGCGAACACTGAAGCTTTCTTT.

The chain is built from TRBV7-9 and TRBJ1-1, with D perhaps TRBD1 (6 bases). V was clipped by 5 bases and J by 1 base, with 14 bases between them. Germline V gene data show CDR1 as SEHNR and CDR2 as FQNEAQ (reference sequence). This CDR3 region has 15 residues. CDR3 nucleotides: TGTGCCAGCAGCCCCAAGGACAGCTGGAACACTGAAGCTTTCTTT. This codes for CASSPKDSWNTEAFF.

The table lists this clone with a few counts. This chain joins TRBV7-2 and TRBJ2-7; 9 nucleotides line up with TRBD1. Per the germline V gene, CDR1 is SGHTA and CDR2 is FQGNSA. Trimming cost V 0 bases and J 3 bases; bases outside gene matches: 6. The CDR3 length is 16 residues. CDR3 DNA: TGTGCCAGCAGCTTAGCGGCGGGACAGGGCGTCTACGAGCAGTACTTC. Protein sequence: CASSLAAGQGVYEQYF.

This chain links TRBV7-2 with TRBJ1-1, with 8 bases fitting TRBD1. CDR1 and CDR2 (germline): SGHTA, FQGNSA. The CDR3 loop spans 14 amino acids. J lost 4 bases, V lost 5 bases, and 6 bases had no gene match. This CDR3 is CASSIQGGTTEAFF. Here the CDR3 DNA reads TGTGCCAGCAGCATACAGGGGGGGACCACTGAAGCTTTCTTT. Complete variable domain (other parts from reference TRBV7-2 and TRBJ1-1): GAGVSQSPSNKVTEKGKDVELRCDPISGHTALYWYRQSLGQGLEFLIYFQGNSAPDKSGLPSDRFSAERTGGSVSTLTIQRTQQEDSAVYLCASSIQGGTTEAFFGQGTRLTVV.

The sample holds one count of this clone. The genes are TRBV30 and TRBJ2-2; D remains unclear. CDR1 and CDR2 (germline): GTSNPN, SVGIG (reference sequence). This CDR3 contains 12 residues. V was clipped by 0 bases and J by 5 bases, with 4 bases between them. DNA for the CDR3: TGTGCCTGGAGTGTACTTACCGGGGAGCTGTTTTTT. Amino acid sequence: CAWSVLTGELFF.

CDR3 sequence (DNA): TGTGCCAGCACCTTGGACAGGAGCACAGATACGCAGTATTTT. It encodes CASTLDRSTDTQYF. The V gene is TRBV7-9, the J gene TRBJ2-3; the match to TRBD1 covers 7 bases. V was clipped by 7 bases and J by 0 bases; unmatched bases: 4. This CDR3 is 14 amino acids long. Germline V gene data show CDR1 as SEHNR and CDR2 as FQNEAQ (reference sequence).

This clone was counted between two and nine times. The V gene is TRBV19, the J gene TRBJ1-1, with TRBD1 matching over 11 bases. V dropped 7 bases and J dropped 3; count of bases not matched to a gene: 7. CDR1 and CDR2 (germline): LNHDA, SQIVND (reference sequence). This CDR3 comprises 15 residues. The CDR3: CASKPGTGGYTEAFF. The CDR3 DNA follows: TGTGCCAGTAAGCCCGGGACAGGGGGTTACACTGAAGCTTTCTTT.

The chain couples TRBV5-1 to TRBJ2-2; TRBD1 matches 10 bases. V dropped 1 base and J dropped 6; count of bases not matched to a gene: 3. CDR1 SGHRS and CDR2 YFSETQ come from the germline V gene. The CDR3 loop spans 15 amino acids. The CDR3 sequence: CASSLSTGGSGELFF. The CDR3 DNA sequence: TGCGCCAGCAGCTTGTCGACAGGGGGCTCCGGGGAGCTGTTTTTT.

This rearrangement joins TRBV18 to TRBJ2-1, with 8 positions matching TRBD2. CDR3 length: 15 amino acids. J lost 8 bases, V lost 0 bases, and 6 bases had no gene match. Germline V gives CDR1 KGHSH, CDR2 LQKENI. CDR3 DNA: TGTGCCAGCTCACCACCGTCGGGGGGGGGCGATGAGCAGTTCTTC. This sequence encodes CASSPPSGGGDEQFF.

The chain couples TRBV19 to TRBJ2-2, with 11 nucleotides matching TRBD1. The CDR3 loop spans 16 amino acids. Germline V gene lookup returns CDR1 LNHDA and CDR2 SQIVND (reference sequence). Trimming cost V 4 bases and J 5 bases; bases outside gene matches: 6. The CDR3 is CASSRGQGAGTGELFF. CDR3 nucleotide sequence: TGTGCCAGTAGTAGAGGACAGGGGGCCGGGACCGGGGAGCTGTTTTTT. The full variable domain, its missing parts supplied by reference TRBV19 and TRBJ2-2, is DGGITQSPKYLFRKEGQNVTLSCEQNLNHDAMYWYRQDPGQGLRLIYYSQIVNDFQKGDIAEGYSVSREKKESFPLTVTSAQKNPTAFYLCASSRGQGAGTGELFFGEGSRLTVL.

The chain has TRBV19 and TRBJ1-5; D remains ambiguous. V was clipped by 3 bases and J by 9 bases, with 15 bases between them. CDR1 and CDR2 (germline): LNHDA, SQIVND (reference sequence). This CDR3 has 14 amino acids. The CDR3 reads CASSMMGFSTPQHF. For the CDR3, the DNA is TGTGCCAGTAGTATGATGGGTTTTAGCACGCCCCAGCATTTT.

The genes are TRBV20-1 and TRBJ2-3, with D uncertain. The CDR3 covers 11 residues. Germline assignment: CDR1 DFQATT and CDR2 SNEGSKA (reference sequence). Trimming pared 0 bases from V and 7 bases from J, leaving 5 bases between. CDR3 in amino acids: CSARDRYTQYF. The CDR3 coding sequence is TGCAGTGCTAGAGATAGATATACGCAGTATTTT.

This clone has a handful of counts. Other nucleotide sequences in the sample specify the same CDR3. The chain is built from TRBV7-9 and TRBJ1-1; D is possibly TRBD1 (5 bases). V lost 3 bases, J lost 4 bases, and 9 bases lay in between. This CDR3 spans 13 amino acids. Germline V gives CDR1 SEHNR, CDR2 FQNEAQ (reference sequence). The DNA for the CDR3 is TGTGCCAGCAGCTTGGGGGGTGGCACTGAAGCTTTCTTT. Its protein is CASSLGGGTEAFF.

In this sample, this clone turned up a few times. The same CDR3 arises from other DNA sequences in this sample as well. The J gene is TRBJ2-7, the V gene TRBV15, with TRBD1 matching 9 bases. CDR1 LNHNV and CDR2 YYDKDF come from the germline V gene (reference sequence). V dropped 3 bases and J dropped 1; count of bases not matched to a gene: 4. This CDR3 contains 15 residues. Here the CDR3 reads CATSRDRGRSYEQYF. CDR3 bases: TGTGCCACCAGCAGGGACAGGGGTAGGTCCTACGAGCAGTACTTC.

The chain's CDR3 is CASSLRGQGKAGELFF. DNA for the CDR3: TGCGCCAGCAGCTTGCGAGGACAGGGAAAAGCCGGGGAGCTGTTTTTT. The chain couples TRBV5-1 to TRBJ2-2, with 8 bases matching TRBD1. Germline assignment: CDR1 SGHRS and CDR2 YFSETQ. CDR3 size: 16 residues. V was pared by 1 base and J by 6 bases, with 8 bases of the junction left unmatched.

The chain recombines TRBV29-1 with TRBJ2-7; D uncertain. The CDR3 has 12 residues. Deletions cut 0 bases from V and 5 bases from J, with 8 bases between. The germline V gene has CDR1 SQVTM and CDR2 ANQGSEA. The CDR3 spells CSVEDLSDEQYF. CDR3 in DNA: TGCAGCGTTGAAGATCTAAGCGACGAGCAGTACTTC.

This chain links TRBV5-1 with TRBJ2-1; 8 bases are shared with TRBD1. The ends lost 1 base at V and 3 bases at J; junction bases unmatched: 3. Germline values: CDR1 SGHRS, CDR2 YFSETQ. The CDR3 covers 15 residues. The CDR3 sequence is CASSLMDRDYNEQFF. CDR3 sequence (DNA): TGCGCCAGCAGCTTGATGGACAGGGACTACAATGAGCAGTTCTTC.

The chain uses TRBV7-2 and TRBJ2-3; D is unresolved. CDR1 and CDR2 (germline): SGHTA, FQGNSA. V was cut by 5 bases and J by 6 bases, with 12 bases left in between. The CDR3 runs 13 residues. The CDR3 DNA reads as TGTGCCAGCAGCCCCCGTACAACGGATACGCAGTATTTT. This codes for CASSPRTTDTQYF.

Note on this clone: Sequence at one end of the junction differs from germline and may be a read error. This chain uses TRBV9 with TRBJ2-1; 14 bases are a match to TRBD2. This CDR3 comprises 13 residues. Per germline, CDR1 SGDLS and CDR2 YYNGEE. The CDR3 sequence is CATQRLAGGPILF. The CDR3 DNA reads TGTGCCACCCAACGACTAGCGGGAGGGCCAATCCTCTTC.

V gene TRBV9 combines with J gene TRBJ2-2; 7 nucleotides agree with TRBD1. Per the germline V gene, CDR1 is SGDLS and CDR2 is YYNGEE. J was trimmed by 1 base and V by 3 bases; bases with no gene match: 6. This CDR3 is built from 16 residues. The CDR3 sequence is CASSDGTALNTGELFF. The CDR3 coding sequence is TGTGCCAGCAGCGATGGGACAGCCCTGAACACCGGGGAGCTGTTTTTT.

This clone came up a few times. The genes are TRBV10-3 and TRBJ1-4; 8 bases agree with TRBD1. Per the germline V gene, CDR1 is ENHRY and CDR2 is SYGVKD. J was trimmed by 0 bases and V by 2 bases; bases with no gene match: 5. There are 17 residues in the CDR3. DNA of the CDR3: TGTGCCATCAGTGAGGCCGGGACAGGTGCAACTAATGAAAAACTGTTTTTT. It encodes CAISEAGTGATNEKLFF.